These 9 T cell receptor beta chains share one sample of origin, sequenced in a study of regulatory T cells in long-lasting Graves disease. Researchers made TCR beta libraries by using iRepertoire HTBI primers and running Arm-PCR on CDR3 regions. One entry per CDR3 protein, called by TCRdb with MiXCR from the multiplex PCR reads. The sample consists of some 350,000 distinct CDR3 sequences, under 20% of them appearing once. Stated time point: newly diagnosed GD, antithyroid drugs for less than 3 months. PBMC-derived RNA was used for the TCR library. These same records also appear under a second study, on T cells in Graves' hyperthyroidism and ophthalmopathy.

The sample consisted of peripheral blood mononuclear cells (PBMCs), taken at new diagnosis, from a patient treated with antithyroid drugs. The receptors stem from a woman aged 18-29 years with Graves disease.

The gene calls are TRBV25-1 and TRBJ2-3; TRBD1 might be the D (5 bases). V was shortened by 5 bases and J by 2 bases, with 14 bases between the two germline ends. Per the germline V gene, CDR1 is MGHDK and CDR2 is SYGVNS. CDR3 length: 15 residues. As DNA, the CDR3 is TGTGCCAGCAGTTTTCTGGCAGGGAACACAGATACGCAGTATTTT. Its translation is CASSFLAGNTDTQYF.

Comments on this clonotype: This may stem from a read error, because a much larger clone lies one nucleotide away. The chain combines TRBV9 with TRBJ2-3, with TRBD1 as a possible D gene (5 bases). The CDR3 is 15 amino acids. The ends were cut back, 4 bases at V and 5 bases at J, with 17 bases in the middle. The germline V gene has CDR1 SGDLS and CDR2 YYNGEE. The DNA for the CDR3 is TGTGCCAGCAGCCCCAATGATAGGGGTGGAGATACGCAGTATTTT. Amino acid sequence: CASSPNDRGGDTQYF.

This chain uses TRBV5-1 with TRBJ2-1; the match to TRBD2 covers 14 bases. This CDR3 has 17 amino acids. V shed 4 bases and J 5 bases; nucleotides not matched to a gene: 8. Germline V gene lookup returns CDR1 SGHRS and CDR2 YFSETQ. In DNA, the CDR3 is TGCGCCAGCAGCAGCCAAGGGACTAGCGGGAGACACAATGAGCAGTTCTTC. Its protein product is CASSSQGTSGRHNEQFF.

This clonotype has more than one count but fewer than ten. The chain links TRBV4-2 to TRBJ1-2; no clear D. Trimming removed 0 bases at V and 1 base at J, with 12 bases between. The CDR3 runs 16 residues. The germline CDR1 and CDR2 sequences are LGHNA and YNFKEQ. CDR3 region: CASSQESRALNYGYTF. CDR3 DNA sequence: TGTGCCAGCAGCCAAGAGAGCAGAGCCCTTAACTATGGCTACACCTTC.

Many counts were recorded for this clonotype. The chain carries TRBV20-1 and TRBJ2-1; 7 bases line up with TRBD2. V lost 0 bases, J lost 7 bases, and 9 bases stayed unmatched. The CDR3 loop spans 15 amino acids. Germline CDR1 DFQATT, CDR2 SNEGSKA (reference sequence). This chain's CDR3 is CSARDRKRGSNEQFF. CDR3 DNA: TGCAGTGCTAGAGATCGCAAGCGGGGATCGAATGAGCAGTTCTTC.

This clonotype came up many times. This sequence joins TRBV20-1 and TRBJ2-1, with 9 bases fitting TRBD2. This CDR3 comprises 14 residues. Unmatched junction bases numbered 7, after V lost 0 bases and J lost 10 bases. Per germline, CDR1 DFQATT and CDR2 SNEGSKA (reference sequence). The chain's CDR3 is CSARERGGRLEQFF. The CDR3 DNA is TGCAGTGCTAGAGAGCGGGGGGGCCGCTTGGAGCAGTTCTTC.

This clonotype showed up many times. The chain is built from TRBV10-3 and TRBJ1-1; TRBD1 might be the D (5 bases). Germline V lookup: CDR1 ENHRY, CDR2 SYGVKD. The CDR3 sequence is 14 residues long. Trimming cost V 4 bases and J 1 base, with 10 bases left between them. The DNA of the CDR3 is TGTGCCATCAGTGGGGGTACAGGGAACACTGAAGCTTTCTTT. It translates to CAISGGTGNTEAFF.

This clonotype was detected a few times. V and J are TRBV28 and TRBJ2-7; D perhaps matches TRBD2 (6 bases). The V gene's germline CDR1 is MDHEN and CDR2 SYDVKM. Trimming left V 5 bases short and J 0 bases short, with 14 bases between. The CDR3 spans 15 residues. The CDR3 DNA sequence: TGTGCCAGCAGTACCCCGCGGGGAGACTCCTACGAGCAGTACTTC. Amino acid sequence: CASSTPRGDSYEQYF. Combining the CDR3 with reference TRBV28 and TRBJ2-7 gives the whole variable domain DVKVTQSSRYLVKRTGEKVFLECVQDMDHENMFWYRQDPGLGLRLIYFSYDVKMKEKGDIPEGYSVSREKKERFSLILESASTNQTSMYLCASSTPRGDSYEQYFGPGTRLTVT.

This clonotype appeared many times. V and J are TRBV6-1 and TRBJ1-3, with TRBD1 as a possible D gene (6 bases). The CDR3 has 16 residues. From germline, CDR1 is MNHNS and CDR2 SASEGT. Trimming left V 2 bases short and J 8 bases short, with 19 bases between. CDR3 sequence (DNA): TGTGCCAGCAGTGAATCGGGACACTTGAGCTGGGACACCATATATTTT. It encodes CASSESGHLSWDTIYF.